The rows below give T cell receptor beta chains drawn from one sample of a study of OX40 agonist ivuxolimab in advanced cancers. Method: immunoSEQ multiplex PCR; TCRdb's copy keeps in-frame clones and lacks some. The sample includes over 75,000 clones, roughly 92% of them seen just once. The material sequenced was CD4+ or CD8+ T cells sorted from blood, taken in a trial of the OX40 agonist ivuxolimab. These receptors originate from an adult with an advanced solid tumor such as melanoma, head and neck, liver or kidney cancer. Each CDR3 is given with its conserved first and last residue. The D gene is left open where the match is weak. Part of the rows lack a size; the others show once, few, many or a class for expanded clones.

J gene	V gene	D gene	clone size	CDR3 protein	CDR3 DNA
TRBJ2-1	TRBV7-2	NA	NA	CASLTNGEQFF	TGTGCCAGCCTAACTAACGGTGAGCAGTTCTTC
TRBJ1-4	TRBV27	TRBD1	NA	CASSSGTGLREKLFF	TGTGCCAGCAGTTCCGGGACAGGGTTAAGAGAAAAACTGTTTTTT
TRBJ2-7	TRBV10-1	NA	few	CATQGQSSYEQYF	TGCGCCACCCAAGGACAAAGCTCCTACGAGCAGTACTTC
TRBJ2-2	TRBV19	NA	NA	CASNRRMNTGELFF	TGTGCCAGTAACAGGCGGATGAACACCGGGGAGCTGTTTTTT
TRBJ2-5	TRBV19	TRBD2	NA	CASRRGGNQETQYF	TGTGCCAGTAGACGCGGGGGAAACCAAGAGACCCAGTACTTC
TRBJ2-2	TRBV19	NA	NA	CASSIGGPGELFF	TGTGCCAGTAGTATAGGTGGTCCCGGGGAGCTGTTTTTT
TRBJ2-2	TRBV28	NA	NA	CASSRGDSNTGELFF	TGTGCCAGCAGCCGAGGAGATTCGAACACCGGGGAGCTGTTTTTT
TRBJ2-2	TRBV10-2	TRBD2	few	CASRDTSGVWAGELFF	TGCGCCAGCAGGGACACTAGCGGGGTTTGGGCCGGGGAGCTGTTTTTT
TRBJ1-2	TRBV2	TRBD1	NA	CASSPDRETYGYTF	TGTGCCAGCAGCCCCGACAGGGAGACTTATGGCTACACCTTC
TRBJ2-4	TRBV4-2	NA	NA	CASSQERDIQYF	TGTGCCAGCAGCCAAGAAAGGGACATTCAGTACTTC
TRBJ2-7	TRBV28	NA	NA	CASSLGATYEQYF	TGTGCCAGCAGTTTGGGAGCGACGTACGAGCAGTACTTC
TRBJ2-5	TRBV7-7	NA	NA	CASSPQGRGQETQYF	TGTGCTAGCAGCCCACAGGGTCGTGGTCAAGAGACCCAGTACTTC
TRBJ2-6	TRBV4-2	NA	NA	CASSDGQLSSGANVLTF	TGTGCCAGCAGCGATGGACAACTCAGCTCTGGGGCCAACGTCCTGACTTTC
TRBJ2-2	TRBV19	NA	NA	CASSMWGQQPTGELFF	TGTGCCAGTAGTATGTGGGGTCAACAGCCCACCGGGGAGCTGTTTTTT
TRBJ2-1	TRBV5-4	NA	NA	CASSLVGTYNEQFF	TGTGCCAGCAGCTTGGTAGGGACCTACAATGAGCAGTTCTTC
TRBJ2-5	TRBV18	NA	NA	CASSPGDQETQYF	TGTGCCAGCTCACCGGGTGACCAAGAGACCCAGTACTTC
TRBJ2-1	TRBV5-1	NA	NA	CASSPELARGVNEQFF	TGCGCCAGCAGCCCGGAACTAGCGAGGGGGGTCAATGAGCAGTTCTTC
TRBJ1-6	TRBV6-6	TRBD1	once	CASSKTGHYNSPLHF	TGTGCCAGCAGCAAGACAGGGCACTATAATTCACCCCTCCACTTT
TRBJ2-5	TRBV7-9	TRBD1	NA	CASSLDLDRWETQYF	TGTGCCAGCAGCTTAGACCTGGACAGGTGGGAGACCCAGTACTTC
TRBJ1-4	TRBV5-1	TRBD1	NA	CASSQKMTGPTEKLFF	TGCGCCAGCAGCCAGAAAATGACAGGGCCCACTGAAAAACTGTTTTTT
TRBJ2-7	TRBV2	NA	few	CASIQGYEQYF	TGTGCCAGTATACAGGGCTACGAGCAGTACTTC
TRBJ2-6	TRBV19	TRBD1	NA	CASRGTGGSPLSGANVLTF	TGTGCCAGTAGGGGGACAGGGGGATCCCCCCTGTCCGGGGCCAACGTCCTGACTTTC
TRBJ1-1	TRBV28	NA	NA	CASSYGQPNTEAFF	TGTGCCAGCAGCTATGGACAGCCGAACACTGAAGCTTTCTTT
TRBJ2-6	TRBV6-6	NA	NA	CASSYGESGANVLTF	TGTGCCAGCAGTTATGGCGAGTCTGGGGCCAACGTCCTGACTTTC
TRBJ1-5	TRBV19	NA	NA	CASSSQAYQPQHF	TGTGCCAGTAGTAGCCAGGCTTATCAGCCCCAGCATTTT
TRBJ1-5	TRBV30	NA	few	CAWMADGQPQHF	TGTGCCTGGATGGCGGACGGGCAGCCCCAGCATTTT
TRBJ2-3	TRBV28	TRBD1	NA	CASSYRTGTNPGTDTQYF	TGTGCCAGCAGTTACCGGACAGGTACGAATCCTGGCACAGATACGCAGTATTTT
TRBJ1-1	TRBV6-5	TRBD1	NA	CASSSPGGTEAFF	TGTGCCAGCAGTTCCCCAGGGGGCACTGAAGCTTTCTTT
TRBJ1-4	TRBV9	NA	once	CASSVGPGGGMYEKLFF	TGTGCCAGCAGCGTAGGTCCCGGGGGGGGAATGTATGAAAAACTGTTTTTT
TRBJ1-5	TRBV28	NA	few	CASSPLSQPQHF	TGTGCCAGCAGCCCGCTCTCTCAGCCCCAGCATTTT
TRBJ1-1	TRBV18	NA	NA	CASSPRTALYTEAFF	TGTGCCAGCTCACCACGGACAGCTCTCTACACTGAAGCTTTCTTT
TRBJ2-3	TRBV7-2	NA	NA	CASSSPRRRVMYF	TGTGCCAGCAGCTCCCCGCGCCGGCGGGTTATGTATTTT
TRBJ2-4	TRBV27	NA	NA	CASSFPELGRALAKNIQYF	TGTGCCAGCAGTTTTCCGGAGTTAGGGCGCGCTCTAGCCAAAAACATTCAGTACTTC
TRBJ1-4	TRBV27	NA	once	CASSRYNDEKLFF	TGTGCCAGCAGTCGTTATAACGATGAAAAACTGTTTTTT
TRBJ2-1	TRBV5-1	NA	NA	CASSFIGEGGEQFF	TGCGCCAGCAGCTTCATAGGAGAGGGAGGTGAGCAGTTCTTC
TRBJ1-4	TRBV7-9	TRBD1	NA	CASSLLAGGNEKLFF	TGTGCCAGCAGCTTACTTGCAGGGGGGAATGAAAAACTGTTTTTT
TRBJ2-7	TRBV5-4	NA	NA	CASSLGGTYEQYF	TGTGCCAGCAGCTTGGGCGGAACCTACGAGCAGTACTTC